This passage covers 21 T cell receptor beta chains from one sample sequenced in a study of quantifying T cell responses using KT2 cells. The overall study: TCR alpha and beta constant-region primers primed reverse transcription of RNA.

A single-stranded UMI oligo with SP2 sequence was ligated to cDNA 3' ends. An equimolar mix of RC1.1 and RC1.2 primed the beta chain across TRBC1 and TRBC2. TCRdb passed the UMI-ligation and nested PCR reads through MiXCR, listing each CDR3 protein once. Counted here are about 32,000 distinct CDR3 sequences, under 7.5% occurring once; the ten biggest clones make up 15% to 17%. Sequencing was performed on PBMCs spiked with cells of the T cell clone KT2. The receptors originated from a human donor.

The genes are TRBV6-2 or TRBV6-3 and TRBJ1-2, with D tentatively TRBD1 (5 bases). V lost 2 bases and J lost 1, with 11 bases in between. Germline-derived CDR1 and CDR2 are MNHEY and SVGEGT. The CDR3 extends over 15 amino acids. CDR3 nucleotide sequence: TGTGCCAGCAGTTACGGGCAGGGAAGTAACTATGGCTACACCTTC. Amino acid sequence: CASSYGQGSNYGYTF.

This clonotype came up many times. The chain is built from TRBV3-1 and TRBJ1-3; D not resolved. Per the germline V gene, CDR1 is LGHDT and CDR2 is YNNKEL (reference sequence). This CDR3 has 12 residues. Trimming left V 1 base short and J 4 bases short, with 2 bases between. The CDR3 region has the DNA TGTGCCAGCAGCCAAGCCGGAAACACCATATATTTT. Amino acids: CASSQAGNTIYF.

The sample holds many counts of this clonotype. The chain carries TRBV7-6 and TRBJ2-1; D gene ambiguous. The CDR3 extends over 12 amino acids. The V gene lost 10 bases and the J gene lost 4 bases, with 11 bases spanning the gap. In germline, CDR1 is SGHVS, CDR2 FNYEAQ. The CDR3 nucleotides read TGTGCCACCGGGCCTGTGTACAATGAGCAGTTCTTC. Protein product: CATGPVYNEQFF.

The table lists this clonotype with many counts. The chain uses TRBV2 and TRBJ1-1; no clear D gene. The germline V gene encodes CDR1 SNHLY and CDR2 FYNNEI. The CDR3 spans 12 residues. V was cut by 8 bases and J by 2 bases, with 9 bases left in between. The CDR3 loop is CASEETNTEAFF. The CDR3, as DNA: TGTGCCAGCGAGGAGACAAACACTGAAGCTTTCTTT.

In its sample, this clonotype was seen many times. The chain employs TRBV2 and TRBJ1-2; TRBD1 matches at 7 bases. The CDR3 covers 14 residues. Trimming cost V 6 bases and J 4 bases; bases outside gene matches: 8. Germline-derived CDR1 and CDR2 are SNHLY and FYNNEI. The CDR3 here is CASRQDRAVYGYTF. The CDR3 DNA reads as TGTGCCAGCAGACAAGACAGGGCGGTCTATGGCTACACCTTC.

A note on this clonotype: One base away lies a much larger clone, so this may be a sequencing read error. The rearrangement joins TRBV14 to TRBJ1-5, with D possibly matching TRBD1 (5 bases). Germline V gene sequence: CDR1 SGHDN, CDR2 FVKESK. This CDR3 has 15 residues. CDR3 sequence reads: CAGSQGGGSGQPQHF. As DNA, the CDR3 is TGTGCCGGCAGCCAAGGCGGGGGGTCGGGGCAGCCCCAGCATTTT.

CDR3 protein: CATSRDRGVGGADGYTF. CDR3 sequence (DNA): TGTGCCACCAGCAGAGATAGAGGAGTGGGGGGGGCCGATGGCTACACCTTC. The chain recombines TRBV15 with TRBJ1-2, with D possibly TRBD1 on 6 matching bases. V lost 0 bases and J 6 bases, leaving 20 bases between the germline ends. This CDR3 contains 17 residues. Germline V CDR1 and CDR2: LNHNV, YYDKDF (reference sequence).

This clonotype was counted ten times or more. This chain connects TRBV9 to TRBJ1-1; tentative D call: TRBD1 (5 bases). This CDR3 has 14 residues. Per the germline V gene, CDR1 is SGDLS and CDR2 is YYNGEE. V was shortened by 0 bases and J by 1 base, with 7 bases between the two germline ends. The CDR3 here is CASSVDGGNTEAFF. CDR3 nucleotides: TGTGCCAGCAGCGTAGACGGGGGGAACACTGAAGCTTTCTTT.

The chain joins TRBV18 to TRBJ2-7; 7 positions match TRBD2. After removal of 3 bases from V and 7 bases from J, the junction contained 9 bases not matched to a gene. CDR1 is KGHSH, CDR2 LQKENI, per germline. This CDR3 comprises 14 residues. The chain's CDR3 is CASSPFGGLGEQYF. The CDR3 DNA follows: TGTGCCAGCTCACCCTTCGGGGGGTTAGGGGAGCAGTACTTC.

This clonotype has a handful of counts. CDR3 residues: CASSADSYSGANVLTF. The CDR3 region has the DNA TGTGCCAGCAGTGCGGACAGTTACTCTGGGGCCAACGTCCTGACTTTC. The chain uses TRBV27 and TRBJ2-6; weak D call: TRBD1 (6 bases). Trimming removed 5 bases from V and 0 bases from J, with 11 bases in between. Germline CDR1 is MNHEY and CDR2 is SMNVEV (reference sequence). This CDR3 region has 16 residues. Combining the CDR3 with reference TRBV27 and TRBJ2-6 gives the whole variable domain EAQVTQNPRYLITVTGKKLTVTCSQNMNHEYMSWYRQDPGLGLRQIYYSMNVEVTDKGDVPEGYKVSRKEKRNFPLILESPSPNQTSLYFCASSADSYSGANVLTFGAGSRLTVL.

The table lists this clonotype with many counts. CDR3 residues: CSVAGDRGLIDTEAFF. The CDR3 DNA sequence: TGCAGCGTTGCGGGGGACAGGGGGCTCATTGACACTGAAGCTTTCTTT. The chain couples TRBV29-1 to TRBJ1-1; 12 bases match TRBD1. Germline V lookup: CDR1 SQVTM, CDR2 ANQGSEA. The junction had 9 bases not matched to a gene; V was cut back by 4 bases and J by 3 bases. The CDR3 runs 16 residues. The entire variable domain, with the rest obtained from reference TRBV29-1 and TRBJ1-1, is as follows: SAVISQKPSRDICQRGTSLTIQCQVDSQVTMMFWYRQQPGQSLTLIATANQGSEATYESGFVIDKFPISRPNLTFSTLTVSNMSPEDSSIYLCSVAGDRGLIDTEAFFGQGTRLTVV.

At least ten counts were recorded for this clonotype. The V call is TRBV12-3 or TRBV12-4, the J call TRBJ1-2; TRBD1 might be the D (6 bases). Trimming left V 3 bases short and J 5 bases short, with 16 bases between. The CDR3 length is 15 residues. The CDR3 loop reads CASSFYRVLGYGYTF. The DNA of the CDR3 is TGTGCCAGCAGTTTTTACAGGGTTCTGGGGTATGGCTACACCTTC.

In its sample, this clonotype was seen a few times. The chain recombines TRBV27 with TRBJ1-5, with TRBD1 as a possible D gene (5 bases). Germline CDR1 MNHEY, CDR2 SMNVEV (reference sequence). The CDR3 is made up of 14 amino acids. V dropped 5 bases and J dropped 5 bases, with 13 bases sitting between them. The CDR3 spells CASSPLWGDQPQHF. The CDR3 bases are TGTGCCAGCAGTCCCCTTTGGGGGGATCAGCCCCAGCATTTT.

This clonotype appeared many times. The genes are TRBV6-5 and TRBJ1-1; no reliable D call. V was pared by 0 bases and J by 7 bases, with 9 bases between. Germline V gene data show CDR1 as MNHEY and CDR2 as SVGAGI. This CDR3 region has 13 residues. For the CDR3, the DNA is TGTGCCAGCAGTTACTCGATTCGGGGTGAAGCTTTCTTT. Its protein product is CASSYSIRGEAFF.

This clonotype was seen repeatedly, ten times or more. The CDR3 DNA is TGCAGTGCTTCCCCCGAGGATGAGCAGTTCTTC. It specifies CSASPEDEQFF. The chain joins TRBV20-1 to TRBJ2-1, with D unresolved. CDR3 length: 11 amino acids. The germline V gene encodes CDR1 DFQATT and CDR2 SNEGSKA (reference sequence). V lost 5 bases, J lost 8 bases, and 10 bases lay in between.

Ten or more counts support this clonotype. The chain links TRBV7-9 to TRBJ1-6, with D perhaps TRBD1 (5 bases). The CDR3 has 15 residues. Trimming took 1 base from V and 5 from J, leaving 9 bases between them. Germline V gene lookup returns CDR1 SEHNR and CDR2 FQNEAQ (reference sequence). The CDR3 is CASSLGRADNSPLHF. CDR3 bases: TGTGCCAGCAGCTTAGGCAGGGCGGATAATTCACCCCTCCACTTT.

Comments on this clonotype: The germline gene is not matched at one end of the junction; a read error may be the cause. The chain carries TRBV29-1 and TRBJ2-7; 11 positions match TRBD1. Per germline, CDR1 SQVTM and CDR2 ANQGSEA. The CDR3 sequence is 11 residues long. CDR3 sequence: CSVGDRGGSVF. The CDR3 bases are TGCAGCGTGGGGGACAGGGGGGGTTCGGTCTTC.

This clonotype was observed at least ten times. The V call is TRBV4-2, the J call TRBJ1-1; weak D call: TRBD1 (6 bases). Germline-derived CDR1 and CDR2 are LGHNA and YNFKEQ. This CDR3 is 13 amino acids long. The ends were cut back, 7 bases at V and 9 bases at J, with 18 bases in the middle. CDR3 sequence reads: CASNGGIQSKAFF. The CDR3 DNA sequence: TGTGCCAGCAATGGGGGCATTCAATCTAAAGCTTTCTTT.

This clonotype was found many times. The J gene is TRBJ1-4, the V gene TRBV9; no clear D gene. Germline lookup yields CDR1 SGDLS and CDR2 YYNGEE. The CDR3 runs to 14 residues. V was clipped by 0 bases and J by 5 bases, with 8 bases between them. The CDR3 sequence: CASSVDPVNEKLFF. Written as DNA, the CDR3 is TGTGCCAGCAGCGTAGATCCAGTCAATGAAAAACTGTTTTTT. Looking up the rest from reference TRBV9 and TRBJ1-4 gives the full variable domain: DSGVTQTPKHLITATGQRVTLRCSPRSGDLSVYWYQQSLDQGLQFLIQYYNGEERAKGNILERFSAQQFPDLHSELNLSSLELGDSALYFCASSVDPVNEKLFFGSGTQLSVL.

Concerning this clonotype itself: This clone may be a read error of a much larger clone one base away. The rearrangement joins TRBV25-1 to TRBJ2-1, with D possibly called TRBD1 or TRBD2 (6 bases each). V lost 9 bases and J lost 7, with 19 bases in between. CDR3 length equals 14 residues. Germline V gives CDR1 MGHDK, CDR2 SYGVNS. CDR3 loop: CARGGRGPGNEQFF. DNA for the CDR3: TGTGCCAGAGGTGGTCGGGGGCCGGGGAATGAGCAGTTCTTC.

This clonotype was counted at least ten times. CDR3 sequence reads: CASSPTGGSNQPQHF. DNA of the CDR3: TGTGCCAGCAGTCCGACAGGGGGAAGCAATCAGCCCCAGCATTTT. The V call is TRBV6-1, the J call TRBJ1-5, with TRBD1 matching over 9 bases. Germline CDR1 reads MNHNS; CDR2 reads SASEGT. Trimming cost V 5 bases and J 1 base; bases outside gene matches: 3. The CDR3 length is 15 residues.